Reported below is one T cell receptor (beta chain). The sample belongs to a study of cytomegalovirus exposure and HLA in healthy donors. With 60 Vbeta and 13 Jbeta primers, the PCR was carried out. Generated by immunoSEQ multiplex PCR, the TCRdb table keeps only in-frame clones and is missing some. The sample gives about 140,000 clones, approximately 80% of which show up once; roughly 8.8% is in the top ten. Germline assignment: CDR1 SGHVS and CDR2 FQNEAQ. V lost 1 base to trimming and J lost 6 bases, with 12 bases between them. The CDR3 loop spans 15 amino acids. The rearrangement links TRBV7-8 to TRBJ1-4; D gene unclear. This sequence was found in a woman between 45 and 60 years old in good health and CMV-seropositive. Sequencing was done on a sample of PBMCs. The CDR3 here is CASSLGASIDEKLFF. In nucleotides, the CDR3 is TGTGCCAGCAGCTTAGGTGCCAGTATCGATGAAAAACTGTTTTTT.